The clone carrying this TCR beta chain was counted once. This specimen comes from a study of long-term antiretroviral therapy in people with HIV. The trim removed 2 bases at V and 1 base at J, leaving 7 bases unmatched. The germline V gene has CDR1 MDHEN and CDR2 SYDVKM. The CDR3 spans 17 residues. Samples were assayed with immunoSEQ v3.0 at survey level. The sequencing target was about 35,000-55,000 T-cell genomes per sample. Only in-frame clones appear in the TCRdb table, and some are missing; sequencing was by immunoSEQ multiplex PCR. The profile shows tens of thousands of clones, 65% to 80% of them singletons. Each donor had at least one pre-ART and at least two post-ART PBMC samples. Roughly 0.85-10 million cryopreserved PBMC were held in samples before DNA extraction.

This specimen was unsorted PBMCs, taken 0.5 years after starting antiretroviral therapy. The clonotype originates from a woman between 40 and 55 years old with HIV. The chain carries TRBV28 and TRBJ2-3; 9 positions agree with TRBD2. The CDR3 protein is CASSLLEVAGGTDTQYF. In nucleotides, the CDR3 is TGTGCCAGCAGTTTACTTGAGGTAGCGGGGGGCACAGATACGCAGTATTTT.